This T cell receptor (beta chain) originates from a study of blood T cell repertoires in COVID-19. Study details: The cDNA or gDNA used as material had been derived from T cells, B-cell-depleted T cells, or PBMCs.

The germline CDR1 and CDR2 sequences are MDHEN and SYDVKM. Trimming pared 2 bases from V and 3 bases from J, leaving 2 bases between. The CDR3 covers 11 residues. Only in-frame clones appear in the TCRdb table, and some are missing; sequencing was by immunoSEQ multiplex PCR. The table records some 200,000 clones, 88% of them present only once. Sequencing was performed on peripheral blood. The TCR was taken from a man aged 70-80 years with acute or convalescent COVID-19. This chain joins TRBV28 and TRBJ2-7, with unresolved D. The CDR3 DNA reads as TGTGCCAGCAGTTTACTCTACGAGCAGTACTTC. The encoded protein is CASSLLYEQYF. Full variable domain (rest looked up from reference TRBV28 and TRBJ2-7): DVKVTQSSRYLVKRTGEKVFLECVQDMDHENMFWYRQDPGLGLRLIYFSYDVKMKEKGDIPEGYSVSREKKERFSLILESASTNQTSMYLCASSLLYEQYFGPGTRLTVT.